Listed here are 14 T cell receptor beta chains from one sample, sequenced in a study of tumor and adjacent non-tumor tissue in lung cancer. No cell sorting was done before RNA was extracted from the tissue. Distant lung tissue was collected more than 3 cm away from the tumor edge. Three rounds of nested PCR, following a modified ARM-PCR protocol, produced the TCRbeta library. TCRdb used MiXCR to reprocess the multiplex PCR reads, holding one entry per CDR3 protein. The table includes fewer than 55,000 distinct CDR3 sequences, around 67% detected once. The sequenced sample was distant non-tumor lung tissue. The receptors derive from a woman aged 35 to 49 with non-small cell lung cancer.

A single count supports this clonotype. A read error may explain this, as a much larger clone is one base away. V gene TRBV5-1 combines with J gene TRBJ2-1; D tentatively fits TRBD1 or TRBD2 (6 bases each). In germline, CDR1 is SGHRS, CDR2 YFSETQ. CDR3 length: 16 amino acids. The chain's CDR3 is CTSSLRGDTSYNEQFF. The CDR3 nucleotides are TGCACCAGCAGCTTGAGGGGGGACACTTCCTACAATGAGCAGTTCTTC.

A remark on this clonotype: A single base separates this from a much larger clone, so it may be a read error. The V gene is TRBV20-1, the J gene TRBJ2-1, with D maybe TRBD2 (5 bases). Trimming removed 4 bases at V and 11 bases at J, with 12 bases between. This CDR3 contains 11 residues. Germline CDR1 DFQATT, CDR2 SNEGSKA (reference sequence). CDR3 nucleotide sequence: TGCAGTGCTATTACTAGGAATAAGCAGTTCTTC. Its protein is CSAITRNKQFF.

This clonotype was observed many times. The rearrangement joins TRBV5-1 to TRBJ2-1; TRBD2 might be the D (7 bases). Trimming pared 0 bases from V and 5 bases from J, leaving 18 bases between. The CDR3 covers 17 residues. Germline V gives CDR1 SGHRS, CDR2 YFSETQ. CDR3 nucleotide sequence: TGCGCCAGCAGCTTGGGAATGGGGGGGCTTTTGGACAATGAGCAGTTCTTC. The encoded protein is CASSLGMGGLLDNEQFF.

For the CDR3, the DNA is TGTGCCAGCAGCTTAGTCTCAAACTCCTGGCAGTACTTC. This encodes CASSLVSNSWQYF. The J gene is TRBJ2-7, the V gene TRBV11-2; no clear D gene. Between the trimmed V and J ends, which lost 1 base and 9 bases, there was a span of 13 bases. Germline CDR1 is SGHAT and CDR2 is FQNNGV. This CDR3 comprises 13 residues. Based on the CDR3 plus reference TRBV11-2 and TRBJ2-7, the full variable domain is EAGVAQSPRYKIIEKRQSVAFWCNPISGHATLYWYQQILGQGPKLLIQFQNNGVVDDSQLPKDRFSAERLKGVDSTLKIQPAKLEDSAVYLCASSLVSNSWQYFGPGTRLTVT.

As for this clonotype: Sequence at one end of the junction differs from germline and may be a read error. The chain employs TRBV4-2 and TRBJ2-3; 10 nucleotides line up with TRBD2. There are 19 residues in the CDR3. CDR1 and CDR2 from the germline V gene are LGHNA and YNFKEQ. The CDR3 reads CASSQDYGASGSIPDMQNF. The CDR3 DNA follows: TGTGCCAGCAGCCAAGATTACGGGGCTAGCGGGAGTATTCCAGATATGCAGAATTTT.

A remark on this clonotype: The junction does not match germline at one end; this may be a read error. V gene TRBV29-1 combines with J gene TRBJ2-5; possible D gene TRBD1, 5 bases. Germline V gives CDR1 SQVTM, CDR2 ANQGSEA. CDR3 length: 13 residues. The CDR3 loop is CSVECCGQEIQYF. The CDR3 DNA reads TGCAGCGTCGAGTGCTGTGGACAAGAGATCCAGTACTTC.

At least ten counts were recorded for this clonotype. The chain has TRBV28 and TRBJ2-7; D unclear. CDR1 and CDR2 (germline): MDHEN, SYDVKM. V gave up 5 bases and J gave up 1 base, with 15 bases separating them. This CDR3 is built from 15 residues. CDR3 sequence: CASSPPSGASYEQYF. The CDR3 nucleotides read TGTGCCAGCAGTCCCCCTTCGGGTGCGTCCTACGAGCAGTACTTC. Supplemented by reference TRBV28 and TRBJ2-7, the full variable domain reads DVKVTQSSRYLVKRTGEKVFLECVQDMDHENMFWYRQDPGLGLRLIYFSYDVKMKEKGDIPEGYSVSREKKERFSLILESASTNQTSMYLCASSPPSGASYEQYFGPGTRLTVT.

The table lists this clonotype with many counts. The CDR3 spells CAISDFIPLGAPSSYNEQFF. Written as DNA, the CDR3 is TGTGCCATCAGTGATTTTATACCCCTGGGAGCGCCAAGCTCCTACAATGAGCAGTTCTTC. The V call is TRBV10-3, the J call TRBJ2-1; D might be TRBD2 (5 bases). In germline, CDR1 is ENHRY, CDR2 SYGVKD. The V gene lost 3 bases and the J gene lost 0 bases, with 24 bases spanning the gap. The CDR3 runs 20 residues.

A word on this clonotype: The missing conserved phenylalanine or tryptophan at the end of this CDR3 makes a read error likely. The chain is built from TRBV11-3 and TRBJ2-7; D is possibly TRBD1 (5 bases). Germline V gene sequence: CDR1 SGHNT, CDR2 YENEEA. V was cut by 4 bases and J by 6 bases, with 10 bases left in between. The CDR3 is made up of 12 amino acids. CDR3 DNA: TGTGCCAGCAGCTCAGAAAGGGGCGAGCAGTACCTG. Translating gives CASSSERGEQYL.

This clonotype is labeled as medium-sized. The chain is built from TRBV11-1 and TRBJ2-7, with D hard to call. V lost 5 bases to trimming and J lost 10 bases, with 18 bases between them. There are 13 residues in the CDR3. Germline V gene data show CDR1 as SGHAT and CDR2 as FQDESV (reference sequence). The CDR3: CASSPGPRTEQYF. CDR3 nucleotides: TGTGCCAGCAGCCCCGGCCCCAGGACCGAACAGTACTTC.

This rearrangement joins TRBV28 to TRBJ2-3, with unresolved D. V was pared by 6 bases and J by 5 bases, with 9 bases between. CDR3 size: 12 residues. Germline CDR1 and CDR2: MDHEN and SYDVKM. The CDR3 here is CASSLHEDTQYF. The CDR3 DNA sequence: TGTGCCAGCAGCCTTCATGAAGATACGCAGTATTTT.

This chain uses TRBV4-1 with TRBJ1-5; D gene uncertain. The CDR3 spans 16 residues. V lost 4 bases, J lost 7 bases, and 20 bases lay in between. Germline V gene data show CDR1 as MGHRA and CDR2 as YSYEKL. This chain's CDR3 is CASSLPDWAQEQPQHF. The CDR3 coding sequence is TGCGCCAGCAGCCTCCCAGACTGGGCGCAGGAGCAGCCCCAGCATTTT.

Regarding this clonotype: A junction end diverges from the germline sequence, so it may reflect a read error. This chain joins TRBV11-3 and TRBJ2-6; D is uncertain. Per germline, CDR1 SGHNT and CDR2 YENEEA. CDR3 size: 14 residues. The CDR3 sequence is CASSSGDRTNVPTF. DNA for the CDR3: TGTGCCAGCAGCTCTGGGGATAGGACCAACGTCCCGACTTTC.

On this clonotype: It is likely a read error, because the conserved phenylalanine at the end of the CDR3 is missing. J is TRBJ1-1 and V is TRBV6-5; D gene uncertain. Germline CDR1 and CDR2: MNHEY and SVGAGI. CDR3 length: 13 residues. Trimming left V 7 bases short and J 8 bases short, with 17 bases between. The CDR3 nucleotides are TGTGCCAGCAACAATGGGCCAGCCCAAGAAGCTTTCATT. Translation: CASNNGPAQEAFI.